This entry is about one TCR beta chain. Its antigen is not known. The PCR made use of 60 Vbeta and 13 Jbeta primers. The repertoire was sequenced with immunoSEQ multiplex PCR; TCRdb's copy has only in-frame clones and lacks some. The sample has just under 95,000 clones, approximately 85% seen once. This sample was included in a study of cytomegalovirus exposure and HLA in healthy donors. Background on the study: Among the approximately 400 genotyped donors, around 85% were placed in the Caucasian-associated ancestry cluster.

Whole-study findings and limits: A later analysis reportedly found fewer N-insertions in an Asian-associated ancestry cluster than the roughly 670-donor mean.

The length of the CDR3 is 15 residues. Germline V CDR1 and CDR2: MNHEY, SVGAGI. Trimming left V 6 bases short and J 2 bases short, with 17 bases between. This receptor was obtained from a woman between 18 and 29 years old in good health and CMV-seropositive. J is TRBJ2-7 and V is TRBV6-5, with a tentative D call TRBD2 (5 bases). The specimen sequenced was PBMCs. The CDR3, as DNA: TGTGCCAGCAGCCCCTCTGACTTCGGGACCTACGAGCAGTACTTC. The encoded protein is CASSPSDFGTYEQYF.